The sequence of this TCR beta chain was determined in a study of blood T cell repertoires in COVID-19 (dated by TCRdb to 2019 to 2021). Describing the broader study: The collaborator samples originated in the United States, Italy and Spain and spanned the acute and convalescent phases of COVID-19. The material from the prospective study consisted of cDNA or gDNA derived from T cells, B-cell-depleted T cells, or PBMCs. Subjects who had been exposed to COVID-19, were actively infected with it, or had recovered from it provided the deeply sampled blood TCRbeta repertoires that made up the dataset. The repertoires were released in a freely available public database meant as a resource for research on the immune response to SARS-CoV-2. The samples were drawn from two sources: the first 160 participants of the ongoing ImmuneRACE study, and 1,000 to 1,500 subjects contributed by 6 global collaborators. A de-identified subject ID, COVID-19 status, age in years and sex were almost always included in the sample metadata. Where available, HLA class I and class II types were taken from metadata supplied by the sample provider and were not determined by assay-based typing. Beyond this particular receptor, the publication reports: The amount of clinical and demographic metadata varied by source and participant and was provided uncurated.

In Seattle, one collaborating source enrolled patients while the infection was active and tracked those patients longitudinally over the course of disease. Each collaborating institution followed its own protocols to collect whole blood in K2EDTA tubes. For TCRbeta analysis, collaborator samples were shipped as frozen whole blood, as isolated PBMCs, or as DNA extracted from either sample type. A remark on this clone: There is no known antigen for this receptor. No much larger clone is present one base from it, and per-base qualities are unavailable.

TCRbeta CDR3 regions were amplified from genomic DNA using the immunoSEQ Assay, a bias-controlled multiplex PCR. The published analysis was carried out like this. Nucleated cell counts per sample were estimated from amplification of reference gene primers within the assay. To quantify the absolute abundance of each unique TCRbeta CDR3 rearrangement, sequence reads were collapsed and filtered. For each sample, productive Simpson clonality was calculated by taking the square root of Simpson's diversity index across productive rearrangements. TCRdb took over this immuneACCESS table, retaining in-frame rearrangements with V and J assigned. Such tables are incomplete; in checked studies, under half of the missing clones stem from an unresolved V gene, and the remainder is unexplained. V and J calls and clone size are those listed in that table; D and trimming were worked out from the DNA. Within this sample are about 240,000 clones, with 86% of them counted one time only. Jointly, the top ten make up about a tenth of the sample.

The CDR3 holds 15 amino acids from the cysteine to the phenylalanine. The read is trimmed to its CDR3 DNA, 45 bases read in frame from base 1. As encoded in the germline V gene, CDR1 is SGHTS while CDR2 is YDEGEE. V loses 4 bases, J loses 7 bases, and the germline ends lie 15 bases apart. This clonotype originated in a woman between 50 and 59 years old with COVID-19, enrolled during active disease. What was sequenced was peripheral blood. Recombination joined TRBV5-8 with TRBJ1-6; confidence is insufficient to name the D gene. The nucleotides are TGTGCCAGCAGCATTCGAGGGCCTGGGAATTCACCCCTCCACTTT. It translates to CASSIRGPGNSPLHF.